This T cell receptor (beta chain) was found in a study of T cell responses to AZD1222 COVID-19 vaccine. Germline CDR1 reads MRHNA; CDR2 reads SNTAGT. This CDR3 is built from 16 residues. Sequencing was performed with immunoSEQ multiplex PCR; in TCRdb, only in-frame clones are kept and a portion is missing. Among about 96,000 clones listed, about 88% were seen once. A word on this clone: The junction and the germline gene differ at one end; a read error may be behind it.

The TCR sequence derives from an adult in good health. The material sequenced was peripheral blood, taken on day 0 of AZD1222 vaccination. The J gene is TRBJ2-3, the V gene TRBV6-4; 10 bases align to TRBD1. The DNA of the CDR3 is TGTGCCAGTAGTGAAACCGGACAGGGGGGCCCAGATACGCAGTATTTT. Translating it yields CASSETGQGGPDTQYF.